Given below is one TCR beta chain in context. Its antigen remains unidentified. These data originate in a study of PD-1 blockade in mismatch repair-deficient tumors. Study as a whole: Patients had over 10 mismatch repair-deficient cancer types, all previously treated and progressing.

Study-wide points: After pembrolizumab, tumor-resident clones rose rapidly, then generally contracted before radiologic responses.

Trimming pared 5 bases from V and 4 bases from J, leaving 11 bases between. The CDR3 totals 13 residues. Per germline, CDR1 MRHNA and CDR2 SNTAGT. The assay was immunoSEQ multiplex PCR, and TCRdb's table has in-frame clones only and misses some. Of tens of thousands of clones in the sample, around 88% are singletons; the top ten hold approximately 15%. The rearrangement joins TRBV6-4 to TRBJ1-1; D uncertain. This clonotype was obtained from an adult with mismatch repair-deficient cancer. The material was peripheral blood, obtained 52 weeks after starting pembrolizumab. As DNA, the CDR3 is TGTGCCAGCAGTCTAACGCCCACCACTGAAGCTTTCTTT. Its translation is CASSLTPTTEAFF.